The 20 T cell receptor beta chains given below trace back to one sample, sequenced in a study of blood T cell repertoires in COVID-19. Sequenced by immunoSEQ multiplex PCR; TCRdb stores in-frame clones only, minus some. This sample has 150,000 to 200,000 clones, with under 85% found just once. Sequenced material: peripheral blood. The receptor set was obtained from a woman in her sixties or seventies with COVID-19, enrolled during active disease.

This chain joins TRBV5-1 and TRBJ2-2, with D maybe TRBD2 (5 bases). This CDR3 region has 15 residues. Trimming removed 1 base at V and 6 bases at J, with 13 bases between. Germline CDR1 reads SGHRS; CDR2 reads YFSETQ. The CDR3 bases are TGCGCCAGCAGCTTGAGCGGAAGAGAGGCCGGGGAGCTGTTTTTT. It yields the protein CASSLSGREAGELFF.

This chain links TRBV18 with TRBJ2-1, with TRBD2 identical over 7 bases. Germline assignment: CDR1 KGHSH and CDR2 LQKENI. This CDR3 spans 14 amino acids. V dropped 3 bases and J dropped 7; count of bases not matched to a gene: 6. CDR3 protein: CASSPRRERNEQFF. CDR3 DNA: TGTGCCAGCTCACCCCGGCGGGAGAGGAATGAGCAGTTCTTC.

The sample holds many counts of this clone. J is TRBJ1-2 and V is TRBV7-9; TRBD1 matches 9 bases. Per the germline V gene, CDR1 is SEHNR and CDR2 is FQNEAQ (reference sequence). The CDR3 loop spans 14 amino acids. V lost 5 bases to trimming and J lost 7 bases; unmatched junction nucleotides: 8. This CDR3 reads CASSRGTGYPGYTF. The CDR3 coding sequence is TGTGCCAGCAGCCGTGGGACAGGGTATCCTGGCTACACCTTC.

The chain is built from TRBV29-1 and TRBJ2-1; TRBD1 might be the D (6 bases). CDR3 length: 15 amino acids. V lost 4 bases and J 2 bases, leaving 15 bases between the germline ends. The germline V gene encodes CDR1 SQVTM and CDR2 ANQGSEA. The CDR3 loop is CSVVRSGVPYNEQFF. CDR3 bases: TGCAGCGTTGTTCGGTCAGGGGTCCCCTACAATGAGCAGTTCTTC.

As for this clone: The same CDR3 arises from other DNA sequences in this sample as well. The chain uses TRBV19 and TRBJ2-7; D ambiguous. The CDR3 consists of 15 residues. CDR1 and CDR2 from the germline V gene are LNHDA and SQIVND (reference sequence). V lost 1 base to trimming and J lost 1 base, with 11 bases between them. In DNA, the CDR3 is TGTGCCAGTAGTATAGGTGGGCCTTATTCCTACGAGCAGTACTTC. Its translation: CASSIGGPYSYEQYF.

J is TRBJ1-2 and V is TRBV7-2; 8 nucleotides agree with TRBD1. Trimming at V came to 4 bases and at J to 7 bases, leaving 8 bases not matched to a gene. The V gene's germline CDR1 is SGHTA and CDR2 FQGNSA. This CDR3 is built from 14 residues. The CDR3: CASSSRDRLSGYTF. The CDR3 DNA sequence: TGTGCCAGCAGCTCCCGGGACAGGCTCTCTGGCTACACCTTC. Drawing the rest from reference TRBV7-2 and TRBJ1-2, the complete variable domain is GAGVSQSPSNKVTEKGKDVELRCDPISGHTALYWYRQSLGQGLEFLIYFQGNSAPDKSGLPSDRFSAERTGGSVSTLTIQRTQQEDSAVYLCASSSRDRLSGYTFGSGTRLTVV.

The CDR3 sequence is CASSPSRGRRTDTQYF. In nucleotides, the CDR3 is TGTGCCAGCAGTCCCTCTCGCGGGAGGCGCACAGATACGCAGTATTTT. The chain joins TRBV28 to TRBJ2-3, with TRBD2 identical over 8 bases. V trimming: 5 bases; J trimming: 1 base; junction bases outside the gene matches: 8. The germline V gene encodes CDR1 MDHEN and CDR2 SYDVKM. The CDR3 totals 16 residues.

This clone was recorded a few times. The chain uses TRBV18 and TRBJ1-3, with no clear D. This CDR3 has 15 amino acids. V lost 3 bases and J 0 bases, leaving 9 bases between the germline ends. Germline CDR1 and CDR2: KGHSH and LQKENI. The CDR3 is CASSPGAISGNTIYF. CDR3 in DNA: TGTGCCAGCTCACCGGGAGCTATCTCTGGAAACACCATATATTTT.

The chain uses TRBV4-1 and TRBJ2-1; 8 nucleotides agree with TRBD2. Germline CDR1 MGHRA, CDR2 YSYEKL. Losses at the gene ends were 4 bases for V and 3 bases for J; bases not matched to a gene: 2. This CDR3 spans 14 amino acids. The CDR3 loop is CASSRREGYNEQFF. CDR3 sequence (DNA): TGCGCCAGCAGCCGTCGGGAGGGCTACAATGAGCAGTTCTTC.

The chain is built from TRBV5-1 and TRBJ1-1; D is undetermined. With 1 base removed from V and 2 bases from J, the gap between germline ends came to 12 bases. This CDR3 has 15 amino acids. CDR1 and CDR2 (germline): SGHRS, YFSETQ. The CDR3 protein is CASSLSGSQNTEAFF. CDR3 sequence (DNA): TGCGCCAGCAGCTTGTCGGGGTCCCAAAACACTGAAGCTTTCTTT.

The chain carries TRBV28 and TRBJ1-1; TRBD1 matches 9 bases. Germline V gene lookup returns CDR1 MDHEN and CDR2 SYDVKM. The CDR3 sequence is 13 residues long. The J segment lost 11 bases and the V segment lost 6 bases, leaving 10 bases of the junction unmatched. CDR3 region: CASRDTGTGRAFF. The CDR3 DNA sequence: TGTGCCAGCAGGGACACCGGGACAGGGAGGGCTTTCTTT.

This clone came up a few times. This chain joins TRBV28 and TRBJ1-1; 8 nucleotides line up with TRBD1. CDR3 length: 16 residues. The ends lost 1 base at V and 5 bases at J; junction bases unmatched: 9. From germline, CDR1 is MDHEN and CDR2 SYDVKM. Here the CDR3 reads CASSLSWGRGRTEAFF. CDR3 in DNA: TGTGCCAGCAGTTTATCTTGGGGCAGGGGGCGAACTGAAGCTTTCTTT.

The J gene is TRBJ2-7, the V gene TRBV25-1; 8 nucleotides agree with TRBD1. The CDR3 is 13 residues long. Germline V gives CDR1 MGHDK, CDR2 SYGVNS. V lost 7 bases to trimming and J lost 3 bases; unmatched junction nucleotides: 5. In nucleotides, the CDR3 is TGTGCCAGCACAGGACAGGGACTCTACGAGCAGTACTTC. This codes for CASTGQGLYEQYF.

This chain connects TRBV5-4 to TRBJ2-7; a possible D gene is TRBD2 (5 bases). The CDR3 sequence is 13 residues long. From germline, CDR1 is SGHNT and CDR2 YYREEE (reference sequence). V shed 4 bases and J shed 3 bases, with 11 bases lying between them. CDR3: CASSPSGNYEQYF. The CDR3 region has the DNA TGTGCCAGCAGCCCATCCGGGAACTACGAGCAGTACTTC.

This rearrangement joins TRBV19 to TRBJ2-3, with 10 bases matching TRBD2. From germline, CDR1 is LNHDA and CDR2 SQIVND (reference sequence). The CDR3 is 15 amino acids. J gave up 5 bases and V 7 bases, and 9 bases lay outside the gene matches. DNA for the CDR3: TGTGCCAGTACTAAGCGGGAGGGCAGGGGAGATACGCAGTATTTT. It translates to CASTKREGRGDTQYF. Looking up the rest from reference TRBV19 and TRBJ2-3 gives the full variable domain: DGGITQSPKYLFRKEGQNVTLSCEQNLNHDAMYWYRQDPGQGLRLIYYSQIVNDFQKGDIAEGYSVSREKKESFPLTVTSAQKNPTAFYLCASTKREGRGDTQYFGPGTRLTVL.

As DNA, the CDR3 is TGTGCCACTTCACCAGCCTACGAGCAGTACTTC. This encodes CATSPAYEQYF. The chain recombines TRBV6-6 with TRBJ2-7; D gene ambiguous. Germline V gene lookup returns CDR1 MNHNY and CDR2 SVGAGI (reference sequence). The CDR3 spans 11 residues. V was cut by 10 bases and J by 2 bases, with 9 bases left in between.

This rearrangement joins TRBV7-2 to TRBJ2-5, with D maybe TRBD1 (5 bases). The CDR3 contains 13 residues. Germline CDR1 SGHTA, CDR2 FQGNSA. V was pared by 8 bases and J by 1 base, with 11 bases between. Written as DNA, the CDR3 is TGTGCCAGCCAGGGTAAAGGCCAAGAGACCCAGTACTTC. Translating gives CASQGKGQETQYF.

V gene TRBV6-5 combines with J gene TRBJ1-2; 8 bases align to TRBD1. J lost 11 bases, V lost 7 bases, and 15 bases had no gene match. CDR3 length equals 14 residues. From germline, CDR1 is MNHEY and CDR2 SVGAGI. The CDR3 nucleotides are TGTGCCAGCAACTCCCTCGGGCCAGGGGGCGGTTACACCTTC. Protein product: CASNSLGPGGGYTF.

The chain employs TRBV5-1 and TRBJ2-1; tentative D call: TRBD2 (5 bases). CDR3 length equals 14 residues. V shed 6 bases and J shed 9 bases, with 19 bases lying between them. In germline, CDR1 is SGHRS, CDR2 YFSETQ. The CDR3 protein is CASTIMLAGSEQFF. The CDR3 DNA reads TGCGCCAGCACAATTATGTTGGCGGGTAGTGAGCAGTTCTTC.

This sequence joins TRBV7-2 and TRBJ2-5; D uncertain. The CDR3 runs to 14 residues. The germline V gene has CDR1 SGHTA and CDR2 FQGNSA. Between the trimmed V and J ends, which lost 2 bases and 1 base, there was a span of 8 bases. CDR3 sequence: CASSLNNPQETQYF. CDR3 nucleotide sequence: TGTGCCAGCAGCTTAAACAATCCCCAAGAGACCCAGTACTTC. Based on the CDR3 plus reference TRBV7-2 and TRBJ2-5, the full variable domain is GAGVSQSPSNKVTEKGKDVELRCDPISGHTALYWYRQSLGQGLEFLIYFQGNSAPDKSGLPSDRFSAERTGGSVSTLTIQRTQQEDSAVYLCASSLNNPQETQYFGPGTRLLVL.